The rows below give T cell receptor beta chains drawn from one sample of a study of vaccination effects on CD4 cells after COVID-19. Measured with immunoSEQ multiplex PCR; TCRdb has only the in-frame clones, and not every one. In the table there are 25,000 to 35,000 clones, about four fifths of which are singletons. These receptors' targets are unknown. This specimen consisted of CD4+ T cells from PBMCs cultured with SARS-CoV-2 spike peptides, obtained before COVID-19 vaccination. The receptors originated from a human donor who received a COVID-19 vaccine. The CDR3 runs from the conserved cysteine through the conserved F or W. The order of the fields is V gene, CDR3 protein.

V: TRBV28; CDR3: CASSPRDGPNTEAFF
V: TRBV19; CDR3: CASSIVAGGPGEQYF
V: TRBV7-9; CDR3: CASNFGTSTDTQYF
V: TRBV9; CDR3: CASSPRGTGGNTEAFF
V: TRBV4-2; CDR3: CASSQGAVGIDEQFF
V: TRBV5-6; CDR3: CASSFGGGETQYF
V: TRBV7-2; CDR3: CASSLIGGYEAFF
V: TRBV5-1; CDR3: CASSISGGAGYEQFF
V: TRBV3-1/TRBV3-2; CDR3: CASSLRTSHEQYF
V: TRBV4-1; CDR3: CASRRGWDSSYNEQFF
V: TRBV5-6; CDR3: CASSLRGLRGTEAFF
V: TRBV4-2; CDR3: CASSQDPRGPQHF
V: TRBV30; CDR3: CAWKGVGERQPQHF